Below are 2 T cell receptor beta chains sequenced from a single sample in a study of beta chain features in type 1 diabetes. Isolated RNA was reverse transcribed in full, so expressed TCRB transcripts were sequenced. Repertoires were generated with immunoSEQ multiplex PCR, while TCRdb's copy carries only in-frame clones and drops some. The table includes a few hundred thousand clones, roughly an eighth detected once. The sample consisted of naive CD4+ T cells from blood. The receptors come from a young man in good health.

This clone turned up a few times. The chain combines TRBV9 with TRBJ1-2, with TRBD1 matching over 10 bases. Per germline, CDR1 SGDLS and CDR2 YYNGEE. The CDR3 runs 14 residues. Trimming removed 3 bases from V and 7 bases from J; junction bases left unmatched: 6. The DNA of the CDR3 is TGTGCCAGCAGCGAACGGACAGGGGGAGTTGGCTACACCTTC. This translates into CASSERTGGVGYTF. The variable domain in full, completed from reference TRBV9 and TRBJ1-2, reads DSGVTQTPKHLITATGQRVTLRCSPRSGDLSVYWYQQSLDQGLQFLIQYYNGEERAKGNILERFSAQQFPDLHSELNLSSLELGDSALYFCASSERTGGVGYTFGSGTRLTVV.

The genes are TRBV7-9 and TRBJ1-4, with D possibly being TRBD1 (5 bases). CDR3 size: 14 residues. Germline V lookup: CDR1 SEHNR, CDR2 FQNEAQ (reference sequence). The V end lost 2 bases, the J end lost 12 bases, and 16 bases lay between the germline ends. Here the CDR3 DNA reads TGTGCCAGCAGCTTAAATTTTCGCAGGGAGGAACTGTTTTTT. This codes for CASSLNFRREELFF.